A selection of T cell receptor beta chains follows, all from one sample in a study of blood T cell repertoires in COVID-19. Generated by immunoSEQ multiplex PCR, the TCRdb table keeps only in-frame clones and is missing some. This sample carries about 400,000 clones, 70% to 90% of them seen once, and the ten largest clones take 0.95% to 1.5%. The sequenced sample consisted of peripheral blood. All receptors derive from a man in his forties or fifties with acute or convalescent COVID-19. The CDR3 runs from the conserved cysteine through the conserved F or W. Fields, in order: CDR3 protein, CDR3 DNA, clone size, J gene, CDR3 length, V gene, D gene. D genes are given only for firm matches. For some rows the clone size is stated as once, few or many, or as a class when expanded; others skip it.

cdr3_aa: CASSLVRQGGETQYF; cdr3_nt: TGTGCCAGCAGCTTAGTCCGACAGGGCGGGGAGACCCAGTACTTC; clone_size: -; j_call: TRBJ2-5; cdr3_length: 15; v_call: TRBV7-9; d_call: TRBD1
cdr3_aa: CASSPIFLAGYNEQFF; cdr3_nt: TGTGCCAGCAGCCCAATATTTCTAGCGGGCTACAATGAGCAGTTCTTC; clone_size: once; j_call: TRBJ2-1; cdr3_length: 16; v_call: TRBV14; d_call: TRBD2
cdr3_aa: CASSMTGDGYTF; cdr3_nt: TGTGCCAGCAGTATGACGGGTGACGGCTACACCTTC; clone_size: -; j_call: TRBJ1-2; cdr3_length: 12; v_call: TRBV12-3/TRBV12-4; d_call: -
cdr3_aa: CASSPRDSWRPRGSGELFF; cdr3_nt: TGTGCCAGCTCACCAAGGGACAGTTGGCGCCCTAGGGGGTCCGGGGAGCTGTTTTTT; clone_size: -; j_call: TRBJ2-2; cdr3_length: 19; v_call: TRBV18; d_call: TRBD1
cdr3_aa: CAIYRGANGYTF; cdr3_nt: TGTGCCATCTACCGGGGGGCCAATGGCTACACCTTC; clone_size: -; j_call: TRBJ1-2; cdr3_length: 12; v_call: TRBV28; d_call: -
cdr3_aa: CASQVGASSYNEQFF; cdr3_nt: TGTGCCAGCCAAGTAGGGGCCAGCTCCTACAATGAGCAGTTCTTC; clone_size: -; j_call: TRBJ2-1; cdr3_length: 15; v_call: TRBV3-1/TRBV3-2; d_call: -
cdr3_aa: CASSHLVRVRAGANVLTF; cdr3_nt: TGCGCCAGCAGCCACTTAGTAAGAGTACGGGCTGGGGCCAACGTCCTGACTTTC; clone_size: -; j_call: TRBJ2-6; cdr3_length: 18; v_call: TRBV4-3; d_call: -
cdr3_aa: CASSLGTPSTDTQYF; cdr3_nt: TGTGCCAGTAGTCTCGGGACACCCAGCACAGATACGCAGTATTTT; clone_size: -; j_call: TRBJ2-3; cdr3_length: 15; v_call: TRBV19; d_call: -
cdr3_aa: CASSLDPSTGELFF; cdr3_nt: TGTGCCAGCAGCCTAGACCCGAGCACCGGGGAGCTGTTTTTT; clone_size: -; j_call: TRBJ2-2; cdr3_length: 14; v_call: TRBV5-4; d_call: -
cdr3_aa: CASSERGAPHETQYF; cdr3_nt: TGTGCCAGCAGTGAGCGGGGGGCCCCCCACGAGACCCAGTACTTC; clone_size: -; j_call: TRBJ2-5; cdr3_length: 15; v_call: TRBV2; d_call: TRBD2
cdr3_aa: CASSLAAETQYF; cdr3_nt: TGTGCCAGCAGCTTGGCAGCGGAGACCCAGTACTTC; clone_size: -; j_call: TRBJ2-5; cdr3_length: 12; v_call: TRBV7-6; d_call: -
cdr3_aa: CATSDSAELGYTF; cdr3_nt: TGTGCCACCAGTGATTCAGCGGAATTAGGCTACACCTTC; clone_size: once; j_call: TRBJ1-2; cdr3_length: 13; v_call: TRBV24-1; d_call: -
cdr3_aa: CASSLLLTGAGETQYF; cdr3_nt: TGTGCCAGCAGCCTGTTACTGACAGGGGCTGGAGAGACCCAGTACTTC; clone_size: -; j_call: TRBJ2-5; cdr3_length: 16; v_call: TRBV28; d_call: TRBD1
cdr3_aa: CASSTDRDRPTDGYTF; cdr3_nt: TGTGCCAGCTCGACAGACCGGGACAGGCCCACCGATGGCTACACCTTC; clone_size: few; j_call: TRBJ1-2; cdr3_length: 16; v_call: TRBV18; d_call: TRBD1
cdr3_aa: CASSSDGQGHQYF; cdr3_nt: TGTGCCAGCAGCTCTGACGGACAAGGCCATCAGTACTTC; clone_size: once; j_call: TRBJ2-5; cdr3_length: 13; v_call: TRBV7-2; d_call: -